The 20 T cell receptor beta chains reported below all come from one sample, sequenced in a study of blood T cell repertoires in COVID-19. Method: immunoSEQ multiplex PCR; TCRdb's copy keeps in-frame clones and lacks some. The data contain roughly 200,000 clones, around three quarters of them singletons. The sample consisted of peripheral blood. These receptors were taken from a woman between 70 and 85 years old with acute or convalescent COVID-19.

The V and J genes are TRBV7-3 and TRBJ2-7; 12 bases align to TRBD1. The germline V gene has CDR1 SGHTA and CDR2 FQGTGA. V lost 5 bases and J lost 2; bases outside the gene matches: 4. The CDR3 is 15 amino acids. Written as DNA, the CDR3 is TGTGCCAGCAGCCCGGGGACAGGGGGCCCCTACGAGCAGTACTTC. Translating gives CASSPGTGGPYEQYF.

With regard to this clone: Other DNA sequences in the same sample also yield this CDR3. The chain employs TRBV5-1 and TRBJ1-5, with a tentative D call TRBD1 (5 bases). There are 13 residues in the CDR3. Trimming pared 0 bases from V and 6 bases from J, leaving 7 bases between. Germline lookup yields CDR1 SGHRS and CDR2 YFSETQ. DNA of the CDR3: TGCGCCAGCAGCTTGGGGGGGGGTCAGCCCCAGCATTTT. It is translated as CASSLGGGQPQHF.

The chain is built from TRBV11-2 and TRBJ1-1, with D tentatively TRBD1 (6 bases). The CDR3 extends over 14 amino acids. V shed 5 bases and J shed 5 bases, with 15 bases lying between them. CDR1 SGHAT and CDR2 FQNNGV come from the germline V gene. CDR3 residues: CASSHRRGGTEAFF. The CDR3 DNA follows: TGTGCCAGCAGCCACCGAAGGGGGGGGACTGAAGCTTTCTTT.

V and J are TRBV5-6 and TRBJ2-7, with 11 positions matching TRBD1. Germline V lookup: CDR1 SGHDT, CDR2 YYEEEE. This CDR3 is 18 amino acids long. Trimming took 3 bases from V and 3 from J; bases not matched to a gene: 14. CDR3 nucleotides: TGTGCCAGCAGCTCCCGGATTGGGGTCGGGACAGGGGGCTACGAGCAGTACTTC. It codes for CASSSRIGVGTGGYEQYF. Using reference TRBV5-6 and TRBJ2-7 for the parts outside the CDR3, the full variable domain is DAGVTQSPTHLIKTRGQQVTLRCSPKSGHDTVSWYQQALGQGPQFIFQYYEEEERQRGNFPDRFSGHQFPNYSSELNVNALLLGDSALYLCASSSRIGVGTGGYEQYFGPGTRLTVT.

V is TRBV28 and J is TRBJ1-1, with 11 bases fitting TRBD1. The CDR3 runs 14 residues. Germline V gene lookup returns CDR1 MDHEN and CDR2 SYDVKM. V lost 6 bases to trimming and J lost 5 bases; unmatched junction nucleotides: 5. The CDR3 nucleotides read TGTGCCAGCAGACCCGGGACAGGGGGGACTGAAGCTTTCTTT. It encodes CASRPGTGGTEAFF.

The chain's CDR3 is CASSPGLALGEQYF. The DNA for the CDR3 is TGTGCCAGCAGTCCAGGACTAGCTTTAGGCGAGCAGTACTTC. The genes are TRBV5-4 and TRBJ2-7; 8 bases match TRBD2. The CDR3 length is 14 residues. Germline V CDR1 and CDR2: SGHNT, YYREEE (reference sequence). J was trimmed by 6 bases and V by 5 bases; bases with no gene match: 10.

This clone has more than one count but fewer than ten. V gene TRBV7-9 combines with J gene TRBJ2-5; 8 bases match TRBD2. Germline loops: CDR1 SEHNR, CDR2 FQNEAQ (reference sequence). The CDR3 sequence is 15 residues long. J lost 2 bases, V lost 2 bases, and 4 bases had no gene match. CDR3 bases: TGTGCCAGCAGCTTACCTGCGGGGGGACAAGAGACCCAGTACTTC. It yields the protein CASSLPAGGQETQYF.

This clone was recorded a few times. The chain links TRBV6-2 or TRBV6-3 to TRBJ1-5; no clear D. The CDR3 is 13 amino acids. V lost 9 bases and J 0 bases, leaving 9 bases between the germline ends. Germline-derived CDR1 and CDR2 are MNHEY and SVGEGT. CDR3 coding DNA: TGTGCCAGTAGCCCGTATAGCAATCAGCCCCAGCATTTT. It codes for CASSPYSNQPQHF.

The rearrangement uses TRBV18 and TRBJ2-7; D is possibly TRBD2 (6 bases). The CDR3 is 11 residues long. Trimming shortened V by 8 bases and J by 2 bases, and 7 bases separated the two germline ends. CDR1 and CDR2 (germline): KGHSH, LQKENI. The CDR3 reads CASRGTYEQYF. As DNA, the CDR3 is TGTGCCAGCCGGGGGACCTACGAGCAGTACTTC.

In DNA form, the CDR3 reads TGCGCCAGCAGCGCAGGGGGCGGAGAGACCCAGTACTTC. It encodes CASSAGGGETQYF. The chain employs TRBV5-1 and TRBJ2-5, with 8 bases lining up with TRBD1. Germline CDR1 and CDR2: SGHRS and YFSETQ. Unmatched junction bases numbered 3, after V lost 4 bases and J lost 4 bases. This CDR3 comprises 13 residues.

The chain couples TRBV5-1 to TRBJ1-4, with 7 bases matching TRBD1. V lost 5 bases and J lost 5; bases outside the gene matches: 6. CDR3 length equals 14 residues. The germline V gene has CDR1 SGHRS and CDR2 YFSETQ. The CDR3, as DNA: TGCGCCAGCAGTCCCGGGACAGAGAATGAAAAACTGTTTTTT. Translated: CASSPGTENEKLFF.

This clone appeared once. The chain uses TRBV19 and TRBJ1-3; D may be TRBD1 (5 bases). Germline V gene data show CDR1 as LNHDA and CDR2 as SQIVND (reference sequence). The V and J ends lost 6 bases and 0 bases respectively, with 18 bases between them. The CDR3 covers 17 residues. CDR3 DNA sequence: TGTGCCAGTAGCGGTGGTTATAAGGGGCGCTCTGGAAACACCATATATTTT. This sequence encodes CASSGGYKGRSGNTIYF.

Only a few counts were recorded for this clone. This chain links TRBV29-1 with TRBJ1-2; D unresolved. Germline V gene data show CDR1 as SQVTM and CDR2 as ANQGSEA. The V gene lost 5 bases and the J gene lost 3 bases, with 10 bases spanning the gap. The CDR3 covers 12 residues. The CDR3 DNA reads TGCAGCGTTTCTACAGTGTACTATGGCTACACCTTC. Amino acids: CSVSTVYYGYTF. Full variable domain (rest looked up from reference TRBV29-1 and TRBJ1-2): SAVISQKPSRDICQRGTSLTIQCQVDSQVTMMFWYRQQPGQSLTLIATANQGSEATYESGFVIDKFPISRPNLTFSTLTVSNMSPEDSSIYLCSVSTVYYGYTFGSGTRLTVV.

The sample holds a few counts of this clone. The rearrangement uses TRBV28 and TRBJ1-5, with 9 bases identical to TRBD1. The V segment lost 4 bases and the J segment 5 bases; nucleotides outside the gene matches: 3. This CDR3 spans 14 amino acids. The germline V gene has CDR1 MDHEN and CDR2 SYDVKM. The CDR3 region is CASSSGQGYQPQHF. In DNA form, the CDR3 reads TGTGCCAGCAGTTCCGGACAGGGGTATCAGCCCCAGCATTTT.

The V and J genes are TRBV5-4 and TRBJ1-2, with D possibly being TRBD1 (6 bases). This CDR3 spans 14 amino acids. Trimming took off 4 bases at V and 4 bases at J, with 14 bases between the two ends. Germline assignment: CDR1 SGHNT and CDR2 YYREEE (reference sequence). The CDR3, as DNA: TGTGCCAGCAGCATCCGGACAGAAGCCTATGGCTACACCTTC. Translated: CASSIRTEAYGYTF.

The chain links TRBV5-1 to TRBJ2-2, with 11 bases fitting TRBD1. The CDR3 has 15 amino acids. In germline, CDR1 is SGHRS, CDR2 YFSETQ. Losses at the gene ends were 4 bases for V and 6 bases for J; bases not matched to a gene: 5. Here the CDR3 DNA reads TGCGCCAGCAGCCCCGGGACAGGGGGGTCCGGGGAGCTGTTTTTT. It translates to CASSPGTGGSGELFF.

The chain uses TRBV7-3 and TRBJ2-5; 13 bases map to TRBD2. CDR1 SGHTA and CDR2 FQGTGA come from the germline V gene. This CDR3 region has 16 residues. J was trimmed by 5 bases and V by 5 bases; bases with no gene match: 8. CDR3 amino acids: CASSQTGLAGLETQYF. The DNA for the CDR3 is TGTGCCAGCAGCCAGACGGGACTAGCGGGATTGGAGACCCAGTACTTC.

The gene calls are TRBV18 and TRBJ2-1; 8 nucleotides agree with TRBD2. The junction had 7 bases not matched to a gene; V was cut back by 6 bases and J by 3 bases. Germline CDR1 reads KGHSH; CDR2 reads LQKENI. The CDR3 has 15 residues. Here the CDR3 DNA reads TGTGCCAGCTCCCGGGGAGCGGGAGTCTACAATGAGCAGTTCTTC. This sequence encodes CASSRGAGVYNEQFF. The whole variable domain, remainder taken from reference TRBV18 and TRBJ2-1, is NAGVMQNPRHLVRRRGQEARLRCSPMKGHSHVYWYRQLPEEGLKFMVYLQKENIIDESGMPKERFSAEFPKEGPSILRIQQVVRGDSAAYFCASSRGAGVYNEQFFGPGTRLTVL.

This clone was seen more than once but under ten times. This chain joins TRBV3-1 (or the pseudogene TRBV3-2) and TRBJ2-1, with D uncertain. V gave up 4 bases and J gave up 0 bases, with 10 bases separating them. Germline values: CDR1 LGHDT, CDR2 YNNKEL (reference sequence). CDR3 length: 15 amino acids. DNA for the CDR3: TGTGCCAGCAGCCTATCCGCAGTCTCCTACAATGAGCAGTTCTTC. It yields the protein CASSLSAVSYNEQFF.

This chain links TRBV5-1 with TRBJ2-2; 16 bases agree with TRBD2. The V gene's germline CDR1 is SGHRS and CDR2 YFSETQ. The junction had 6 bases not matched to a gene; V was cut back by 4 bases and J by 3 bases. The CDR3 sequence is 18 residues long. As DNA, the CDR3 is TGCGCCAGCAGCCGGGGACTAGCGGGAGGGCCGTACACCGGGGAGCTGTTTTTT. It encodes CASSRGLAGGPYTGELFF. Based on the CDR3 plus reference TRBV5-1 and TRBJ2-2, the full variable domain is KAGVTQTPRYLIKTRGQQVTLSCSPISGHRSVSWYQQTPGQGLQFLFEYFSETQRNKGNFPGRFSGRQFSNSRSEMNVSTLELGDSALYLCASSRGLAGGPYTGELFFGEGSRLTVL.